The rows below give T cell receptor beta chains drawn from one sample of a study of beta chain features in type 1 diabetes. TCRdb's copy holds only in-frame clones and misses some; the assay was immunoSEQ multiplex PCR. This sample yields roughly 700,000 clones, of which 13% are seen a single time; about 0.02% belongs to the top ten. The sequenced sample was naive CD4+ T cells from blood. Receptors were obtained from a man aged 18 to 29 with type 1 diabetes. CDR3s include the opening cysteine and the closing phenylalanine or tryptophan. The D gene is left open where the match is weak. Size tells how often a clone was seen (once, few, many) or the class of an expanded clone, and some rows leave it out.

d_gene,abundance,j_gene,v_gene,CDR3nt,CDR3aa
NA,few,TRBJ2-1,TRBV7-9,TGTGCCAGCAGCTTAGACTCCCATGAGCAGTTCTTC,CASSLDSHEQFF
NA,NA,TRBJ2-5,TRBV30,TGTGCCTGGAACATGGGACATACAGAGACCCAGTACTTC,CAWNMGHTETQYF
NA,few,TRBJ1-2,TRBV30,TGTGCCTGGAGTGTGCGGGTTGGCTACACCTTC,CAWSVRVGYTF
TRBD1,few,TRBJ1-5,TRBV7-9,TGTGCCAGCAGCTCGACGAAGACAGGGGACCCGGGTCAGCCCCAGCATTTT,CASSSTKTGDPGQPQHF
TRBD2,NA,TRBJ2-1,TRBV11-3,TGTGCCAGCAGCGGGGGGGTTTACAATGAGCAGTTCTTC,CASSGGVYNEQFF
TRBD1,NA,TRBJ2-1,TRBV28,TGTGCCAGCAGTTGGACATACAGGGGCTCCTACAATGAGCAGTTCTTC,CASSWTYRGSYNEQFF
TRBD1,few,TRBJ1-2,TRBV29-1,TGCAGCGTCCCCCAGGGGGTGGATGGCTACACCTTC,CSVPQGVDGYTF
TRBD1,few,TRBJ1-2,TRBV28,TGTGCCAGCCGACAGGGGGCTGACTATGGCTACACCTTC,CASRQGADYGYTF
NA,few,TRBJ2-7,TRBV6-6,TGTGCCAGCAGTTACTCCCCCACAGGCTACGAGCAGTACTTC,CASSYSPTGYEQYF
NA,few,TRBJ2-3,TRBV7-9,TGTGCCAGCAGCTTAGCCGGGGGAAGCACAGATACGCAGTATTTT,CASSLAGGSTDTQYF
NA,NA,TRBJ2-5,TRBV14,TGTGCCAGCAGCCAGGGCCGCCAAGAGACCCAGTACTTC,CASSQGRQETQYF
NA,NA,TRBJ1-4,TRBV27,TGTGCCATTGCCGGAGGGGAAAAACTGTTTTTT,CAIAGGEKLFF
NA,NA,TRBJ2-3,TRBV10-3,TGTGCCACCCGGCGGGAAGGCACAGATACGCAGTATTTT,CATRREGTDTQYF
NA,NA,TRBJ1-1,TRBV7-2,TGTGCCAGCAGCTTGAGACAGACTGAAGCTTTCTTT,CASSLRQTEAFF
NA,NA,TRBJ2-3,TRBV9,TGTGCCAGCAGCGTAGGAGCGATACCGACAGATACGCAGTATTTT,CASSVGAIPTDTQYF
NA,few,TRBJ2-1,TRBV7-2,TGTGCCAGCAGCAACCGTCAGGGTCACAATGAGCAGTTCTTC,CASSNRQGHNEQFF
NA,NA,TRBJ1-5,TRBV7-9,TGTGCCAGCAGCTTAGACTCACGCCTCAATCAGCCCCAGCATTTT,CASSLDSRLNQPQHF